This T cell receptor beta chain was profiled in a study of cytomegalovirus exposure and HLA in healthy donors. Study results and limitations: Later, TCR association rates were found to vary by HLA locus, highest for DRB1 and lowest for HLA-C. As was reported, the HLA-A and HLA-B alleles of most subjects were accurately predicted from TCR beta sequences.

PCR employed 60 Vbeta and 13 Jbeta primers. This table comes from immunoSEQ multiplex PCR, and its TCRdb copy is limited to in-frame clones, with some not included. The sample holds 95,000 to 150,000 clones. Of note for this clone: Its antigen is unidentified.

The CDR3 totals 18 residues. V lost 4 bases, J lost 6 bases, and 20 bases stayed unmatched. The V gene's germline CDR1 is MDHEN and CDR2 SYDVKM. V is TRBV28 and J is TRBJ1-2; 7 nucleotides match TRBD1. This receptor was obtained from a man between 18 and 29 years old in good health and CMV-seronegative. The sample comprised PBMCs. For the CDR3, the DNA is TGTGCCAGCAGTTCGCGAGACCCAAGCAAACAGGGGAGGCATGGCTACACCTTC. Its translation is CASSSRDPSKQGRHGYTF.